A selection of T cell receptor beta chains follows, all from one sample in a study of OX40 agonist ivuxolimab in advanced cancers. Profiling relied on immunoSEQ multiplex PCR, and the TCRdb table lists in-frame clones only, not all of them. The profile shows 120,000 or so clones, about 92% of them singletons. This material consisted of CD4+ or CD8+ T cells sorted from blood, taken in a trial of the OX40 agonist ivuxolimab. The receptors shown here come from an adult with an advanced solid tumor such as melanoma, head and neck, liver or kidney cancer. Both conserved end residues are part of each CDR3. The order of the fields is D gene, clone size, V gene, J gene, CDR3 protein, CDR3 DNA. A D gene is named only where the DNA matches it firmly. Some rows have no size entry. The others give once, few or many, or a class for an expanded clone.

D gene: NA; clone size: many; V gene: TRBV5-4; J gene: TRBJ1-2; CDR3 protein: CASSSTNYGYTF; CDR3 DNA: TGTGCCAGCAGCTCTACCAACTATGGCTACACCTTC
D gene: NA; clone size: NA; V gene: TRBV2; J gene: TRBJ2-3; CDR3 protein: CASKAARSTDTQYF; CDR3 DNA: TGTGCCAGCAAGGCGGCGCGTAGCACAGATACGCAGTATTTT
D gene: NA; clone size: NA; V gene: TRBV7-3; J gene: TRBJ2-1; CDR3 protein: CASSSPKDANLNEQFF; CDR3 DNA: TGTGCCAGCAGTTCCCCCAAGGACGCAAATCTAAATGAGCAGTTCTTC
D gene: TRBD1; clone size: NA; V gene: TRBV13; J gene: TRBJ2-1; CDR3 protein: CASSSTRDRVYNEQFF; CDR3 DNA: TGTGCCAGCAGCTCAACCCGGGACAGAGTTTACAATGAGCAGTTCTTC
D gene: NA; clone size: NA; V gene: TRBV7-3; J gene: TRBJ1-4; CDR3 protein: CASSPAPSEKLFF; CDR3 DNA: TGTGCCAGCAGCCCCGCCCCCTCTGAAAAACTGTTTTTT
D gene: TRBD1; clone size: NA; V gene: TRBV2; J gene: TRBJ2-1; CDR3 protein: CASRATGESGNEQFF; CDR3 DNA: TGTGCCAGCAGAGCTACAGGGGAATCGGGCAATGAGCAGTTCTTC
D gene: NA; clone size: once; V gene: TRBV7-2; J gene: TRBJ1-2; CDR3 protein: CASSLDPIYGYTF; CDR3 DNA: TGTGCCAGCAGCTTAGATCCAATCTATGGCTACACCTTC
D gene: NA; clone size: NA; V gene: TRBV4-2; J gene: TRBJ1-4; CDR3 protein: CASSRGFNEKLFF; CDR3 DNA: TGTGCCAGCAGTCGGGGGTTTAATGAAAAACTGTTTTTT
D gene: NA; clone size: NA; V gene: TRBV7-2; J gene: TRBJ2-1; CDR3 protein: CASSIRGASYNEQFF; CDR3 DNA: TGTGCCAGCAGCATTCGGGGGGCGTCCTACAATGAGCAGTTCTTC
D gene: TRBD1; clone size: NA; V gene: TRBV6-6; J gene: TRBJ1-2; CDR3 protein: CASSLTGDYGYTF; CDR3 DNA: TGTGCCAGCAGTCTGACAGGGGACTATGGCTACACCTTC
D gene: TRBD1; clone size: NA; V gene: TRBV4-1; J gene: TRBJ2-7; CDR3 protein: CASSQPGTGSGEQYF; CDR3 DNA: TGCGCCAGCAGCCAACCCGGGACAGGGTCTGGCGAGCAGTACTTC
D gene: NA; clone size: NA; V gene: TRBV15; J gene: TRBJ2-7; CDR3 protein: CATSRDLASSSYEQYF; CDR3 DNA: TGTGCCACCAGCAGAGATCTGGCTTCTAGCTCCTACGAGCAGTACTTC
D gene: NA; clone size: NA; V gene: TRBV5-4; J gene: TRBJ2-1; CDR3 protein: CASSLGSYSYNEQFF; CDR3 DNA: TGTGCCAGCAGCTTGGGGTCTTACTCCTACAATGAGCAGTTCTTC
D gene: NA; clone size: NA; V gene: TRBV5-8; J gene: TRBJ2-1; CDR3 protein: CASSLVRAEQFF; CDR3 DNA: TGTGCCAGCAGCTTGGTGAGGGCTGAGCAGTTCTTC
D gene: TRBD1; clone size: once; V gene: TRBV10-3; J gene: TRBJ1-5; CDR3 protein: CAISERGGSQPQHF; CDR3 DNA: TGTGCCATCAGTGAGCGAGGGGGCAGTCAGCCCCAGCATTTT
D gene: TRBD1; clone size: once; V gene: TRBV2; J gene: TRBJ1-4; CDR3 protein: CASIPGTGDEKLFF; CDR3 DNA: TGTGCCAGCATCCCCGGGACAGGGGACGAAAAACTGTTTTTT